A single sample is the source of the 16 T cell receptor beta chains below, sequenced in a study of human T cells and chemical hapten exposure. Time point reported: pre-sensitization, week 0. The sample's treatment: therapeutic diphenylcyclopropenone sensitization with weekly scalp DPC. TCRdb used MiXCR to reprocess the RACE reads, holding one entry per CDR3 protein. The sample contains fewer than 140,000 distinct CDR3 sequences, around 12% of which appear only once. Specimen: whole blood, collected in connection with sensitization to the hapten diphenylcyclopropenone (DPC). The receptors originated from a woman aged 50 to 60 with alopecia areata. Some clones in this sample may be carry-over from other donors' samples.

The V gene is TRBV28, the J gene TRBJ1-1; TRBD1 aligns across 7 bases. The CDR3 length is 16 residues. V shed 4 bases, J shed 4 bases, and the junction held 12 bases outside the gene matches. Germline CDR1 MDHEN, CDR2 SYDVKM. The CDR3 spells CASSSPTGQSGTEAFF. DNA of the CDR3: TGTGCCAGCAGTTCACCGACGGGACAGTCGGGCACTGAAGCTTTCTTT.

The chain combines TRBV28 with TRBJ2-7; 7 bases line up with TRBD1. V trimming: 10 bases; J trimming: 6 bases; junction bases outside the gene matches: 15. This CDR3 is 14 amino acids long. Germline V CDR1 and CDR2: MDHEN, SYDVKM. This CDR3 is CATRGGNRLGEQYF. CDR3 in DNA: TGTGCCACCCGAGGGGGCAATAGGTTGGGCGAGCAGTACTTC.

This clonotype was recorded a few times. The J gene is TRBJ1-2, the V gene TRBV4-3, with D hard to call. The CDR3 is made up of 15 amino acids. Germline CDR1 LGHNA, CDR2 YSLEER. Trimming shortened V by 4 bases and J by 0 bases, and 12 bases separated the two germline ends. The CDR3 sequence: CASSLSDGTNYGYTF. CDR3 bases: TGCGCCAGCAGCCTGAGTGACGGAACTAACTATGGCTACACCTTC.

The chain couples TRBV12-3 or TRBV12-4 to TRBJ1-1; 7 nucleotides align to TRBD1. Trimming removed 8 bases from V and 5 bases from J; junction bases left unmatched: 11. The CDR3 has 14 amino acids. CDR3 residues: CASVGDSEGTEAFF. The CDR3 DNA reads as TGTGCCAGCGTGGGGGACAGCGAAGGGACTGAAGCTTTCTTT.

At least ten counts were recorded for this clonotype. V and J are TRBV18 and TRBJ1-5; D uncertain. Germline CDR1 reads KGHSH; CDR2 reads LQKENI. This CDR3 is 16 amino acids long. V lost 1 base and J 0 bases, leaving 10 bases between the germline ends. CDR3 sequence: CASSPREPRSNQPQHF. CDR3 bases: TGTGCCAGCTCACCACGGGAGCCCCGTAGCAATCAGCCCCAGCATTTT.

This clonotype was observed many times. The CDR3 loop reads CASSVAIGQGTVEQYF. As DNA, the CDR3 is TGTGCCAGCAGCGTAGCTATAGGACAGGGGACGGTCGAGCAGTACTTC. This sequence joins TRBV9 and TRBJ2-7; 9 positions match TRBD1. Germline CDR1 reads SGDLS; CDR2 reads YYNGEE. The length of the CDR3 is 16 residues. Trimming removed 0 bases from V and 6 bases from J; junction bases left unmatched: 10.

This clonotype has more than one count but fewer than ten. The rearrangement joins TRBV28 to TRBJ2-6; D is unclear. The length of the CDR3 is 15 residues. CDR1 MDHEN and CDR2 SYDVKM come from the germline V gene. Deletions cut 8 bases from V and 0 bases from J, with 11 bases between. CDR3 DNA sequence: TGTGCCAGCGGGTGGTTCGGCTCTGGGGCCAACGTCCTGACTTTC. It translates to CASGWFGSGANVLTF.

At least ten counts were recorded for this clonotype. The gene calls are TRBV28 and TRBJ1-2, with TRBD1 as a possible D gene (5 bases). The germline gives CDR1 MDHEN, CDR2 SYDVKM. The V gene lost 6 bases and the J gene lost 4 bases, with 12 bases spanning the gap. The CDR3 runs to 13 residues. The CDR3 coding sequence is TGTGCCAGCAGCCCTCGAGGGGTCTATGGCTACACCTTC. Protein product: CASSPRGVYGYTF.

This clonotype has a count of ten or more. The chain employs TRBV7-2 and TRBJ2-3, with D possibly being TRBD2 (5 bases). There are 16 residues in the CDR3. V was clipped by 0 bases and J by 6 bases, with 16 bases between them. CDR1 is SGHTA, CDR2 FQGNSA, per germline. The CDR3 DNA is TGTGCCAGCAGCTTAGCGCGAAGCGGCCCCGGGGATACGCAGTATTTT. Protein: CASSLARSGPGDTQYF.

The chain combines TRBV7-2 with TRBJ2-3, with 11 nucleotides matching TRBD2. The CDR3 is 16 residues long. The germline V gene has CDR1 SGHTA and CDR2 FQGNSA. The ends lost 5 bases at V and 0 bases at J; junction bases unmatched: 4. In DNA, the CDR3 is TGTGCCAGCAGCGCCCGACTAGCGGGAAGCACAGATACGCAGTATTTT. Its translation: CASSARLAGSTDTQYF.

The V and J genes are TRBV6-4 and TRBJ2-3, with D possibly matching TRBD2 (6 bases). The V end lost 6 bases, the J end lost 3 bases, and 16 bases lay between the germline ends. The CDR3 is 15 amino acids. Per germline, CDR1 MRHNA and CDR2 SNTAGT. CDR3 nucleotides: TGTGCCAGCAGCCCTCTCGGAGGGCTGACAGATACGCAGTATTTT. Its translation is CASSPLGGLTDTQYF.

The chain links TRBV20-1 to TRBJ1-1, with D possibly matching TRBD1 (6 bases). CDR3 length: 15 residues. Germline CDR1 is DFQATT and CDR2 is SNEGSKA (reference sequence). The CDR3 reads CRTSGASVMNTEAFF. CDR3 nucleotides: TGCAGGACCTCGGGGGCGTCGGTCATGAACACTGAAGCTTTCTTT.

V gene TRBV7-9 combines with J gene TRBJ1-1; D may be TRBD1 (5 bases). Germline V CDR1 and CDR2: SEHNR, FQNEAQ (reference sequence). The CDR3 length is 15 residues. The V and J ends lost 5 bases and 1 base respectively, with 14 bases between them. CDR3 in DNA: TGTGCCAGCAGCCGAGGAGAGGGGTCGAACACTGAAGCTTTCTTT. It yields the protein CASSRGEGSNTEAFF.

This clonotype was recorded a few times. The chain is built from TRBV10-1 and TRBJ1-1; TRBD1 agrees at 7 bases. V gave up 10 bases and J gave up 5 bases; unmatched junction bases: 13. The CDR3 spans 14 residues. Per the germline V gene, CDR1 is WNHNN and CDR2 is SYGVQD (reference sequence). Here the CDR3 reads CATGGGGVRTEAFF. The CDR3 coding sequence is TGCGCCACTGGGGGAGGGGGCGTAAGGACTGAAGCTTTCTTT.

This clonotype was counted a few times. The rearrangement joins TRBV11-2 to TRBJ2-6; D not resolved. Trimming removed 3 bases from V and 2 bases from J, with 8 bases in between. The CDR3 contains 15 residues. From germline, CDR1 is SGHAT and CDR2 FQNNGV. As DNA, the CDR3 is TGTGCCAGCAGCTTGGCTAACACTGGGGCCAACGTCCTGACTTTC. It translates to CASSLANTGANVLTF. Looking up the rest from reference TRBV11-2 and TRBJ2-6 gives the full variable domain: EAGVAQSPRYKIIEKRQSVAFWCNPISGHATLYWYQQILGQGPKLLIQFQNNGVVDDSQLPKDRFSAERLKGVDSTLKIQPAKLEDSAVYLCASSLANTGANVLTFGAGSRLTVL.

V gene TRBV19 combines with J gene TRBJ2-3; D remains ambiguous. V lost 3 bases, J lost 0 bases, and 7 bases lay in between. CDR3 length: 14 amino acids. Looked up from germline, CDR1 is LNHDA and CDR2 is SQIVND (reference sequence). The CDR3 reads CASSMTPSTDTQYF. In DNA form, the CDR3 reads TGTGCCAGTAGTATGACACCGAGCACAGATACGCAGTATTTT.